This TCR beta chain was identified during a study of CD8 T cells in ankylosing spondylitis. General study results and limits: There was a TCR beta motif, made of several highly homologous variants, that appeared characteristic of ankylosing spondylitis blood. Matched ankylosing spondylitis synovial fluid reportedly showed significant enrichment of disease-linked clones.

The TCR beta libraries were generated through quantitative 5'-RACE incorporating molecular barcodes. TCRdb ran MiXCR on the 5' RACE reads and lists one entry per CDR3 protein. This sample carries around 300,000 distinct CDR3 sequences, less than 25% of them seen once, and the ten largest clones take roughly 4%. This clonotype was seen a handful of times. Its antigen is not identified. With 5 bases removed from V and 12 bases from J, the gap between germline ends came to 23 bases. Germline V gene data show CDR1 as MNHNS and CDR2 as SASEGT. This CDR3 has 15 amino acids. Sequenced material: blood, either unsorted or a sorted T cell fraction (not recorded which). This sequence originates from a female donor with ankylosing spondylitis or in good health (not recorded which). The chain uses TRBV6-1 and TRBJ2-1; D assignment may be TRBD1 or TRBD2 (5 bases each). The DNA of the CDR3 is TGTGCCAGCAGTCTGGCAGGGACGCGCAGCGAAGGGCAGTTCTTC. Its protein is CASSLAGTRSEGQFF.